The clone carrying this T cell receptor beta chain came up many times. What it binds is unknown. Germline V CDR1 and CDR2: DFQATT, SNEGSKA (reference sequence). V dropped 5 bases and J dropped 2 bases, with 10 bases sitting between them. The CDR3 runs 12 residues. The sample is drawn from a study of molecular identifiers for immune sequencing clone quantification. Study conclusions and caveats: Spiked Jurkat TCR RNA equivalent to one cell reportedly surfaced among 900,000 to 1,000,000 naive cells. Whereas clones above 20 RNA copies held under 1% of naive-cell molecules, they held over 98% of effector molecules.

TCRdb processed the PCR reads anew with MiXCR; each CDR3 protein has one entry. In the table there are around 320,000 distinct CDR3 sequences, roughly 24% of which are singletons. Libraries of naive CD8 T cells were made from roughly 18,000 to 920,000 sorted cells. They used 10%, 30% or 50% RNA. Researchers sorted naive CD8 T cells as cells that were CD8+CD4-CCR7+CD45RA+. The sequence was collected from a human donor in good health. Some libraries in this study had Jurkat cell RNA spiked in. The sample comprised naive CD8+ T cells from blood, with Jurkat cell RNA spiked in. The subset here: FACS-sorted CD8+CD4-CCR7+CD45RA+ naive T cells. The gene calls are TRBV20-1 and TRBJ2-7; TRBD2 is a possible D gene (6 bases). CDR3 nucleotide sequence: TGCAGTGCTGCGGGATTCGCCTACGAGCAGTACTTC. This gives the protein CSAAGFAYEQYF.